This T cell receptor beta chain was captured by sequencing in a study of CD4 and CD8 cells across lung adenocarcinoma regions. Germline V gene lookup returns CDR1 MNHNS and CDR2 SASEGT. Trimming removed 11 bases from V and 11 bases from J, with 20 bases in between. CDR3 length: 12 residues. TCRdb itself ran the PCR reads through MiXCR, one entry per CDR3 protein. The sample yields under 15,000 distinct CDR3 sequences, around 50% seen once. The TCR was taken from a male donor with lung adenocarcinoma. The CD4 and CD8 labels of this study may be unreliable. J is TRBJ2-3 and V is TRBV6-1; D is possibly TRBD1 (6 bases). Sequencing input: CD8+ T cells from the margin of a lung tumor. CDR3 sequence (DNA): TGTGCCCGCACCGTCAGCACAGGGAAGCAGTATTTT. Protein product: CARTVSTGKQYF.